Listed below are T cell receptor beta chains from one sample, sequenced in a study of blood T cell repertoires in COVID-19. Sequencing used immunoSEQ multiplex PCR; TCRdb keeps in-frame clones, though not all of them. The repertoire has 65,000 to 95,000 clones, approximately 89% of them found once; the top ten carry around 9%. Material for sequencing was peripheral blood. These receptor sequences come from a man aged 80 or over with acute or convalescent COVID-19. CDR3s include the opening cysteine and the closing phenylalanine or tryptophan. D genes are given only for firm matches. Rows give clone size only sometimes, using once, few, many, or a class for an expanded clone.

J gene | D gene | V gene | clone size | CDR3 DNA | CDR3 protein
TRBJ1-2 | TRBD1 | TRBV6-1 | - | TGTGCCAGCAGTGAATTTAGACAGGGCGGGGGCTACACCTTC | CASSEFRQGGGYTF
TRBJ1-1 | - | TRBV20-1 | - | TGCAGTGCGCACCCAGGGCCTGAAGCTTTCTTT | CSAHPGPEAFF
TRBJ2-7 | - | TRBV18 | - | TGTGCCAGCTCACACCCGGTTACAGGGAGAGGGGGCTACGAGCAGTACTTC | CASSHPVTGRGGYEQYF
TRBJ1-3 | - | TRBV6-5 | - | TGTGCCAGCACGGCTGGGCCTGGAAACACCATATATTTT | CASTAGPGNTIYF
TRBJ2-1 | - | TRBV23-1 | - | TGCGCCAGCAGTCAATTCGACTCCTTAAGCTACAATGAGCAGTTCTTC | CASSQFDSLSYNEQFF
TRBJ2-1 | - | TRBV18 | - | TGTGCCAGCTCACCACCGACAGGAGCGGGAAAGACCTCCTACAATGAGCAGTTCTTC | CASSPPTGAGKTSYNEQFF
TRBJ2-3 | - | TRBV24-1 | - | TGTGCCACCAGTGATCCAGGTTTGCATGATACGCAGTATTTT | CATSDPGLHDTQYF
TRBJ2-5 | TRBD1 | TRBV2 | - | TGTGCCAGCAGTGGCGGGACAGGGAGGGTCGAGACCCAGTACTTC | CASSGGTGRVETQYF
TRBJ1-3 | - | TRBV7-9 | - | TGTGCCAGCAGCTTAGGGACAGAACGCTCTGGAAACACCATATATTTT | CASSLGTERSGNTIYF
TRBJ2-1 | TRBD2 | TRBV20-1 | - | TGCAGTGCTAGTCGACTAGCGGGAGGGCTCAATGAGCAGTTCTTC | CSASRLAGGLNEQFF
TRBJ1-5 | - | TRBV4-1 | few | TGCGCCAGCAGCCAAGGGCTAATAGTAACCGAGGCTCGGCCCCAGCATTTT | CASSQGLIVTEARPQHF
TRBJ1-5 | - | TRBV30 | - | TGTGCCTGGAGTGCAGGGGGCAATCAGCCCCAGCATTTT | CAWSAGGNQPQHF
TRBJ2-3 | - | TRBV2 | - | TGTGCCAGCAGTGTTACAGGGAGCACAGATACGCAGTATTTT | CASSVTGSTDTQYF
TRBJ1-4 | TRBD1 | TRBV4-1 | - | TGCGCCAGCAGCCATTCCGGGACAGGGGGAGAAAAACTGTTTTTT | CASSHSGTGGEKLFF
TRBJ2-1 | TRBD1 | TRBV2 | - | TGTGCCAGCAGTGAGACAGGGTCAGGATTGGGGCTTTACAATGAGCAGTTCTTC | CASSETGSGLGLYNEQFF
TRBJ1-1 | - | TRBV6-1 | - | TGTGCCAGCAGTGAATGGAGCCAGGGGAACACTGAAGCTTTCTTT | CASSEWSQGNTEAFF
TRBJ2-1 | TRBD2 | TRBV5-8 | - | TGTGCCAGCAGCCCGAGCGGGGGGCCCCACAATGAGCAGTTCTTC | CASSPSGGPHNEQFF
TRBJ2-5 | - | TRBV9 | - | TGTGCCAGCAGCGTACTACAGTCAGGGACCCAGTACTTC | CASSVLQSGTQYF
TRBJ2-7 | - | TRBV27 | - | TGTGCCAGCAGTTTAGTCCAGGGTACCTACGAGCAGTACTTC | CASSLVQGTYEQYF
TRBJ2-1 | - | TRBV12-3/TRBV12-4 | - | TGTGCCAGCAGCCCTGGACTCATTGAGCAGTTCTTC | CASSPGLIEQFF
TRBJ1-2 | - | TRBV4-1 | - | TGCGCCAGCAGCCAATTCACGGGAACCTACCATGGCTACACCTTC | CASSQFTGTYHGYTF
TRBJ2-5 | TRBD1 | TRBV30 | few | TGTGCCTGGAGAACAACAGGGGGCCCCCAAGAGACCCAGTACTTC | CAWRTTGGPQETQYF
TRBJ1-1 | TRBD1 | TRBV30 | - | TGTGCCTGGAAGGAACAGGGGCCCCCAACTGAAGCTTTCTTT | CAWKEQGPPTEAFF
TRBJ2-7 | - | TRBV2 | - | TGTGCCAGCAGGGGCGAAACCTACGAGCAGTACTTC | CASRGETYEQYF
TRBJ2-7 | - | TRBV5-1 | - | TGCGCCAGCAGCCGGCGGGTGGCTGAACCTTACGAGCAGTACTTC | CASSRRVAEPYEQYF
TRBJ1-1 | - | TRBV29-1 | - | TGCAGCGCGGGGACTTACACTGAAGCTTTCTTT | CSAGTYTEAFF